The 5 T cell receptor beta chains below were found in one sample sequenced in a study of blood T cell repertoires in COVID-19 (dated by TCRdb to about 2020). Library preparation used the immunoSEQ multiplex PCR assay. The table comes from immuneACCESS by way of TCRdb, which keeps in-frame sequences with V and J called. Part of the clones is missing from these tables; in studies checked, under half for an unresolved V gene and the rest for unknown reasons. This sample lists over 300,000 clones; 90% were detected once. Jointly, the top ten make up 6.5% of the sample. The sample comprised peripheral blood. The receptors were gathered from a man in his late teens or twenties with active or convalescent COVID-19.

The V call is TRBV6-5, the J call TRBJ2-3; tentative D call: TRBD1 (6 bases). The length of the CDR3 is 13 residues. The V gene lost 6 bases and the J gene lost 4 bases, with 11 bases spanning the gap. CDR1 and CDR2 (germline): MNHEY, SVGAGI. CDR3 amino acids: CASSLGAPDTQYF. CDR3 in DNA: TGTGCCAGCAGCTTGGGGGCTCCAGATACGCAGTATTTT.

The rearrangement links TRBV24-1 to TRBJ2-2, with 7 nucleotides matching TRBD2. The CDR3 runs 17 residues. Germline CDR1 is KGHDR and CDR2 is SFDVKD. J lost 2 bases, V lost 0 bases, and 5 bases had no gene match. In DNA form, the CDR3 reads TGTGCCACCAGTGATTTGGGGGCTAGCGGTAACACCGGGGAGCTGTTTTTT. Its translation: CATSDLGASGNTGELFF.

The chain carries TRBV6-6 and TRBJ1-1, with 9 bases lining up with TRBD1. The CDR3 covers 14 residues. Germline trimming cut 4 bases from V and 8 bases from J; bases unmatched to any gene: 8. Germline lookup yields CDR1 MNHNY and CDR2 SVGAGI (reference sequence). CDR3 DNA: TGTGCCAGCAGTTTTTCGGGACAGGGATCCGAAGCTTTCTTT. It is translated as CASSFSGQGSEAFF.

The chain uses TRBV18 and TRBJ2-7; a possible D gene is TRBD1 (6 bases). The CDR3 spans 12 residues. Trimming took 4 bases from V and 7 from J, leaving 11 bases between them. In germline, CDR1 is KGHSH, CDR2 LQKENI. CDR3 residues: CASSLDTGEQYF. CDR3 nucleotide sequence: TGTGCCAGCTCACTGGATACAGGGGAGCAGTACTTC. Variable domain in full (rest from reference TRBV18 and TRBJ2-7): NAGVMQNPRHLVRRRGQEARLRCSPMKGHSHVYWYRQLPEEGLKFMVYLQKENIIDESGMPKERFSAEFPKEGPSILRIQQVVRGDSAAYFCASSLDTGEQYFGPGTRLTVT.

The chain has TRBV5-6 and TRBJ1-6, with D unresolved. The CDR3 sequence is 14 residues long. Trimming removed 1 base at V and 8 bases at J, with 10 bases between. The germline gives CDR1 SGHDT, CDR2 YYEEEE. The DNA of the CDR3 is TGTGCCAGCAGCTTGAAACGTAGAGATTCACCCCTCCACTTT. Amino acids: CASSLKRRDSPLHF.